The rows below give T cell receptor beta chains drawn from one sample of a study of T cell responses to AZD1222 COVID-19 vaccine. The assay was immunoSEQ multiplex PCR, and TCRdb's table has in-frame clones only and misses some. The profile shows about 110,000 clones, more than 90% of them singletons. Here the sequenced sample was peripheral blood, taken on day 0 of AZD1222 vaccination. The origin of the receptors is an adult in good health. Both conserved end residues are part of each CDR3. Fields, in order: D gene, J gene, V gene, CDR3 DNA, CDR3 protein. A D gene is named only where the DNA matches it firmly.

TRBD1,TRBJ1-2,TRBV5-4,TGTGCCAGCAGCCGGCAGGGGGCTCGGGGCTACACCTTC,CASSRQGARGYTF
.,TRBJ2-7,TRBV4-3,TGCGCCAGCAGCCAAAGAACAGGGTCCTACGAGCAGTACTTC,CASSQRTGSYEQYF
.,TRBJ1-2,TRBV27,TGTGCCAGCAGCACAAGGTTATCGGGCGGCTACACCTTC,CASSTRLSGGYTF
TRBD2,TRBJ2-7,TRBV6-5,TGTGCCAGCAGTATAACTAGCGGTGAGCAGTACTTC,CASSITSGEQYF
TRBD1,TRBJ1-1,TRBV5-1,TGCGCCAGCACCCGGAGGGACAGGGGGCTAGGCACTGAAGCTTTCTTT,CASTRRDRGLGTEAFF
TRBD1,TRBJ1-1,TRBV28,TGTGCCAGCAGTTTTCGGAGGGGGCTTGGAGCTTTCTTT,CASSFRRGLGAFF
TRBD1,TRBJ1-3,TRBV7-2,TGTGCCAGCAGCTTAGTATCAGGGGGCGGAAACACCATATATTTT,CASSLVSGGGNTIYF
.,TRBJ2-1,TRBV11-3,TGTGCCAGCAGCGCGGGTGGCCTAGACCCCTACAATGAGCAGTTCTTC,CASSAGGLDPYNEQFF
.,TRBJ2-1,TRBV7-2,TGTGCCAGCGCCCTGAAGCTCGGCCACGGGGGTGAGCAGTTCTTC,CASALKLGHGGEQFF
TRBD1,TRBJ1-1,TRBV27,TGTGCCAGCAGGCCAAGCAGGGGGTTGAGCACTGAAGCTTTCTTT,CASRPSRGLSTEAFF
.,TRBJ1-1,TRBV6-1,TGTGCCAGCGTCCGGGAAAGTGAAGCTTTCTTT,CASVRESEAFF
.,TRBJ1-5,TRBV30,TGTGCCTGGAGTGCCGGCATTAATAGCAATCAGCCCCAGCATTTT,CAWSAGINSNQPQHF
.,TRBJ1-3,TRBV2,TGTGCCAGCAGTGAAACGGCAGGGCGAGGAAACACCATATATTTT,CASSETAGRGNTIYF
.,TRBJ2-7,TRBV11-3,TGTGCCAGCAGCGCCGGGACGGATCTCTCCGAGCAGTACTTC,CASSAGTDLSEQYF
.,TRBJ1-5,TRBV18,TGTGCCAGCTCACCACGAGATAAAAGGACACCCAAGCATTTT,CASSPRDKRTPKHF
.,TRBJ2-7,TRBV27,TGTGCCAGCAGTTTAGGGGGCTCCTACGAGCAGTACTTC,CASSLGGSYEQYF
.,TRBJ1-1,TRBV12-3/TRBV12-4,TGTGCCAGCAGTTTAACCCAGAACACTGAAGCTTTCTTT,CASSLTQNTEAFF
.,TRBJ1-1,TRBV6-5,TGTGCCAGCAGCGTCCAGGGAACTGAAGCTTTCTTT,CASSVQGTEAFF